The 28 T cell receptor beta chains below were found in one sample sequenced in a study of blood T cell repertoires in COVID-19. Sequencing used immunoSEQ multiplex PCR; TCRdb keeps in-frame clones, though not all of them. The sample has approximately 200,000 clones, roughly 80% seen once; the top ten hold roughly 5.7%. Sequenced material: peripheral blood. The receptors shown here come from a middle-aged woman with COVID-19, enrolled during active disease.

The chain has TRBV27 and TRBJ2-7, with 14 bases lining up with TRBD2. Germline CDR1 reads MNHEY; CDR2 reads SMNVEV (reference sequence). The ends lost 8 bases at V and 6 bases at J; junction bases unmatched: 18. The CDR3 is 18 residues long. This CDR3 reads CASQYQIGTSGSRGEQYF. The DNA for the CDR3 is TGTGCCAGCCAATACCAAATCGGGACTAGCGGGAGCCGTGGCGAGCAGTACTTC.

This chain joins TRBV6-6 and TRBJ2-7; 10 bases fit TRBD1. Germline CDR1 is MNHNY and CDR2 is SVGAGI (reference sequence). This CDR3 contains 13 residues. Trimming took 6 bases from V and 9 from J; bases not matched to a gene: 8. The CDR3 DNA reads as TGTGCCAGCAGGACGGGACAGGGGCCGAGGCAGTACTTC. It is translated as CASRTGQGPRQYF.

The rearrangement joins TRBV5-4 to TRBJ2-5; a possible D gene is TRBD2 (5 bases). With 7 bases removed from V and 0 bases from J, the gap between germline ends came to 10 bases. CDR1 and CDR2 (germline): SGHNT, YYREEE (reference sequence). This CDR3 region has 13 residues. CDR3 region: CASAGGHQETQYF. The CDR3 DNA reads TGTGCCAGCGCGGGCGGCCACCAAGAGACCCAGTACTTC.

The chain is built from TRBV3-1 (or the pseudogene TRBV3-2) and TRBJ2-1; the match to TRBD2 covers 10 bases. Germline assignment: CDR1 LGHDT and CDR2 YNNKEL (reference sequence). V dropped 5 bases and J dropped 10; count of bases not matched to a gene: 17. The CDR3 runs 17 residues. The chain's CDR3 is CASSKVGGTSAYQEQFF. CDR3 in DNA: TGTGCCAGCAGCAAAGTCGGGGGGACTAGCGCCTATCAGGAGCAGTTCTTC.

V usage is TRBV19 and J usage is TRBJ2-7, with 7 bases lining up with TRBD1. In germline, CDR1 is LNHDA, CDR2 SQIVND (reference sequence). This CDR3 is 14 amino acids long. V shed 1 base, J shed 1 base, and the junction held 1 base outside the gene matches. The CDR3 region is CASSIVQGSYEQYF. As DNA, the CDR3 is TGTGCCAGTAGTATAGTACAGGGGTCCTACGAGCAGTACTTC.

This clone was seen more than once but under ten times. The chain employs TRBV4-3 and TRBJ1-6, with TRBD1 as a possible D gene (5 bases). The CDR3 is 21 residues long. Germline V lookup: CDR1 LGHNA, CDR2 YSLEER. The germline V and J ends were trimmed by 2 bases and 7 bases, with 30 bases remaining between them. The CDR3 bases are TGCGCCAGCAGCCAACGAATTTTAGGCGACAGCAGACGGTTTGGAAATTCACCCCTCCACTTT. Amino acids: CASSQRILGDSRRFGNSPLHF.

The chain recombines TRBV4-3 with TRBJ1-2; TRBD1 agrees at 9 bases. Germline V gene lookup returns CDR1 LGHNA and CDR2 YSLEER. The CDR3 length is 14 residues. Losses at the gene ends were 4 bases for V and 6 bases for J; bases not matched to a gene: 6. CDR3 residues: CASSRDRDLDGYTF. The DNA of the CDR3 is TGCGCCAGCAGCCGGGACAGGGACCTGGATGGCTACACCTTC.

The chain links TRBV12-3 or TRBV12-4 to TRBJ2-7; D not certain. The CDR3 totals 12 residues. Trimming removed 6 bases from V and 0 bases from J, with 6 bases in between. CDR3 sequence reads: CASRPSSYEQYF. The CDR3 DNA reads TGTGCCAGCAGGCCGAGCTCCTACGAGCAGTACTTC.

The gene calls are TRBV27 and TRBJ2-1; D gene uncertain. The CDR3 is made up of 15 amino acids. CDR1 is MNHEY and CDR2 is SMNVEV in the germline V gene (reference sequence). Trimming took off 2 bases at V and 6 bases at J, with 14 bases between the two ends. Here the CDR3 reads CASSLGLPIRNEQFF. The CDR3 bases are TGTGCCAGCAGTTTAGGGCTACCCATCCGCAATGAGCAGTTCTTC.

The chain couples TRBV6-5 to TRBJ2-7, with 8 bases aligning to TRBD1. CDR3 length equals 15 residues. From germline, CDR1 is MNHEY and CDR2 SVGAGI. With V trimmed by 5 bases and J by 3 bases, 9 bases remained unmatched. CDR3 in amino acids: CASSRDPGGVYEQYF. CDR3 DNA sequence: TGTGCCAGCAGTAGAGACCCAGGGGGCGTCTACGAGCAGTACTTC.

The CDR3 loop reads CAWGTGDNSPLHF. The CDR3 DNA is TGTGCCTGGGGGACAGGGGATAATTCACCCCTCCACTTT. The rearrangement joins TRBV30 to TRBJ1-6, with 10 bases fitting TRBD1. Germline V lookup: CDR1 GTSNPN, CDR2 SVGIG (reference sequence). This CDR3 is built from 13 residues. Trimming removed 5 bases from V and 5 bases from J; junction bases left unmatched: 0.

This clone was found a few times. J is TRBJ2-2 and V is TRBV11-2; 7 bases map to TRBD2. Germline lookup yields CDR1 SGHAT and CDR2 FQNNGV. The CDR3 is 14 residues long. Germline trimming cut 8 bases from V and 1 base from J; bases unmatched to any gene: 4. The CDR3 DNA is TGTGCCAGCCACCCGGGGGGGAACACCGGGGAGCTGTTTTTT. Translated: CASHPGGNTGELFF.

This clone was counted once. V gene TRBV7-2 combines with J gene TRBJ2-5, with a possible D match to TRBD1 (6 bases). This CDR3 region has 14 residues. Trimming stripped 2 bases from V and 2 bases from J, with 9 bases between. Looked up from germline, CDR1 is SGHTA and CDR2 is FQGNSA. The CDR3 sequence: CASSLQGYQETQYF. The CDR3 DNA reads as TGTGCCAGCAGCTTACAGGGGTATCAAGAGACCCAGTACTTC.

V gene TRBV5-1 combines with J gene TRBJ2-1; 9 bases are shared with TRBD2. Germline CDR1 reads SGHRS; CDR2 reads YFSETQ. Trimming cost V 4 bases and J 6 bases; bases outside gene matches: 8. The CDR3 extends over 15 amino acids. CDR3 DNA sequence: TGCGCCAGCAGCGTCGCGGGGGGGCTAGCCAATGAGCAGTTCTTC. Protein product: CASSVAGGLANEQFF.

The CDR3 DNA reads as TGCGCCAGCAGCTTGTGGACTAGCGGCACAGATACGCAGTATTTT. This encodes CASSLWTSGTDTQYF. The V call is TRBV5-1, the J call TRBJ2-3; TRBD2 matches 9 bases. The CDR3 has 15 amino acids. J was trimmed by 1 base and V by 1 base; bases with no gene match: 1. Germline CDR1 reads SGHRS; CDR2 reads YFSETQ.

CDR3 DNA sequence: TGCGCCAGCAGTTCGACCGCGGGCGAGACCCAGTACTTC. Translating gives CASSSTAGETQYF. The gene calls are TRBV5-1 and TRBJ2-5, with D tentatively TRBD2 (5 bases). The CDR3 consists of 13 residues. The ends were cut back, 5 bases at V and 5 bases at J, with 13 bases in the middle. Germline V gives CDR1 SGHRS, CDR2 YFSETQ.

The chain uses TRBV20-1 and TRBJ1-5; D uncertain. The CDR3 length is 13 residues. With 3 bases removed from V and 4 bases from J, the gap between germline ends came to 10 bases. The germline gives CDR1 DFQATT, CDR2 SNEGSKA (reference sequence). The CDR3 region has the DNA TGCAGTGCTAGTCCCCCCCTAAATCAGCCCCAGCATTTT. Amino acid sequence: CSASPPLNQPQHF.

This rearrangement joins TRBV28 to TRBJ2-7; 8 bases align to TRBD2. The germline V gene has CDR1 MDHEN and CDR2 SYDVKM. The V gene end was trimmed by 8 bases and the J gene end by 2 bases; junction bases not matched to a gene: 11. The CDR3 has 15 amino acids. For the CDR3, the DNA is TGTGCCAGCGGTATGCGGGGGGCGTTCCCCTACGAGCAGTACTTC. It is translated as CASGMRGAFPYEQYF. Complete variable domain (other parts from reference TRBV28 and TRBJ2-7): DVKVTQSSRYLVKRTGEKVFLECVQDMDHENMFWYRQDPGLGLRLIYFSYDVKMKEKGDIPEGYSVSREKKERFSLILESASTNQTSMYLCASGMRGAFPYEQYFGPGTRLTVT.

The chain recombines TRBV4-1 with TRBJ1-2; D is ambiguous. The CDR3 length is 14 residues. Trimming removed 0 bases from V and 0 bases from J, with 5 bases in between. CDR1 MGHRA and CDR2 YSYEKL come from the germline V gene. The chain's CDR3 is CASSQETTNYGYTF. CDR3 bases: TGCGCCAGCAGCCAAGAAACAACTAACTATGGCTACACCTTC.

The chain carries TRBV11-3 and TRBJ2-1; the match to TRBD2 covers 9 bases. The CDR3 consists of 16 residues. Germline-derived CDR1 and CDR2 are SGHNT and YENEEA. V was clipped by 4 bases and J by 7 bases; unmatched bases: 11. CDR3 protein: CASSSQGGRALNEQFF. In DNA form, the CDR3 reads TGTGCCAGCAGCTCCCAGGGCGGGAGGGCTTTGAATGAGCAGTTCTTC.

The CDR3 protein is CASSPTLAGGTDTQYF. The CDR3 DNA sequence: TGCGCCAGCAGCCCTACCCTAGCGGGGGGCACAGATACGCAGTATTTT. The V call is TRBV5-1, the J call TRBJ2-3; 10 bases agree with TRBD2. CDR3 length equals 16 residues. The V gene's germline CDR1 is SGHRS and CDR2 YFSETQ. V was clipped by 4 bases and J by 1 base; unmatched bases: 6.

The V call is TRBV3-1 (or the pseudogene TRBV3-2), the J call TRBJ2-2, with 14 bases matching TRBD2. J was trimmed by 4 bases and V by 4 bases; bases with no gene match: 5. Germline V gives CDR1 LGHDT, CDR2 YNNKEL (reference sequence). CDR3 size: 17 residues. The CDR3 loop reads CASSPVGLAGGTGELFF. The CDR3 region has the DNA TGTGCCAGCAGCCCCGTAGGACTAGCGGGAGGCACCGGGGAGCTGTTTTTT.

The chain uses TRBV7-2 and TRBJ1-3; unclear D gene. The CDR3 has 16 residues. Deletions cut 5 bases from V and 0 bases from J, with 14 bases between. CDR1 SGHTA and CDR2 FQGNSA come from the germline V gene. This CDR3 reads CASSARGPSSGNTIYF. CDR3 DNA sequence: TGTGCCAGCAGCGCGAGAGGCCCTAGCTCTGGAAACACCATATATTTT.

This clone has just one count. The chain employs TRBV3-1 (or the pseudogene TRBV3-2) and TRBJ2-1, with 12 bases that match TRBD2. Germline values: CDR1 LGHDT, CDR2 YNNKEL (reference sequence). Trimming took 3 bases from V and 6 from J; bases not matched to a gene: 3. The CDR3 runs to 15 residues. Written as DNA, the CDR3 is TGTGCCAGCAGCCAGACTAGCGGGAGTCTCAATGAGCAGTTCTTC. Residues: CASSQTSGSLNEQFF.

The chain is built from TRBV10-3 and TRBJ2-5; TRBD1 might be the D (6 bases). V dropped 0 bases and J dropped 2 bases, with 10 bases sitting between them. Germline V gene sequence: CDR1 ENHRY, CDR2 SYGVKD. This CDR3 spans 15 amino acids. CDR3 residues: CAISESGQNQETQYF. The CDR3 nucleotides are TGTGCCATCAGTGAGTCTGGACAGAATCAAGAGACCCAGTACTTC.

The CDR3 nucleotides are TGTGCCAGCAGCTTATATTTAGCGGGGTACAATGAGCAGTTCTTC. It encodes CASSLYLAGYNEQFF. The genes are TRBV11-2 and TRBJ2-1, with 8 bases aligning to TRBD2. Germline CDR1 SGHAT, CDR2 FQNNGV. The CDR3 contains 15 residues. Germline trimming cut 2 bases from V and 4 bases from J; bases unmatched to any gene: 4. Full variable domain (outside the CDR3, taken from reference TRBV11-2 and TRBJ2-1): EAGVAQSPRYKIIEKRQSVAFWCNPISGHATLYWYQQILGQGPKLLIQFQNNGVVDDSQLPKDRFSAERLKGVDSTLKIQPAKLEDSAVYLCASSLYLAGYNEQFFGPGTRLTVL.

A few counts support this clone. The genes are TRBV11-1 and TRBJ2-3, with TRBD1 matching over 8 bases. Germline CDR1 reads SGHAT; CDR2 reads FQDESV (reference sequence). This CDR3 has 16 residues. The V and J ends lost 5 bases and 2 bases, in that order; junction bases with no gene match: 9. CDR3 amino acids: CASSTRQGKITDTQYF. In nucleotides, the CDR3 is TGTGCCAGCAGCACGAGACAGGGGAAAATCACAGATACGCAGTATTTT.

The rearrangement links TRBV9 to TRBJ1-1, with a tentative D call TRBD1 (6 bases). CDR1 SGDLS and CDR2 YYNGEE come from the germline V gene. V was pared by 0 bases and J by 10 bases, with 10 bases between. The CDR3 sequence is 12 residues long. CDR3 DNA: TGTGCCAGCAGCGTAGACCAGGGGAGAGCTTTCTTT. The encoded protein is CASSVDQGRAFF.